This TCR beta chain stems from a study of beta chain features in type 1 diabetes. Study context: Nearly 110,000,000 sorted cells were examined across all samples.

In regard to this clone: Its antigen is not identified.

Overall study results and limits: Significant though moderate, a shortening of TCRB CDR3s appeared in all four CD4+ subsets of Type 1 diabetes patients. There were fewer insertions and more deletions at the VDJ junctions of type 1 diabetes patients. Comparison showed that naive, central memory and Treg TCRB repertoires appeared more similar among patients than among healthy donors.

Stem cell-like memory, regulatory, central memory and naive CD4+ cells were sorted via CD45RO/CCR7/CD25/CD127/CD95/CD27. The germline V gene encodes CDR1 SQVTM and CDR2 ANQGSEA. CDR3 length: 15 amino acids. Between the trimmed V and J ends, which lost 2 bases and 0 bases, there was a span of 14 bases. Every bit of the isolated RNA underwent reverse transcription, so sequencing read expressed TCRB transcripts. Here immunoSEQ multiplex PCR was the method, and the copy in TCRdb shows in-frame clones only, minus some. The sample shows about 190,000 clones, around 7.9% of them seen only once. Sequencing input: central memory CD4+ T cells from blood. The source of this sequence is a man between 18 and 29 years old with type 1 diabetes. The chain carries TRBV29-1 and TRBJ2-7; no reliable D call. The CDR3 sequence is CSVEYGFGLSYEQYF. In nucleotides, the CDR3 is TGCAGCGTTGAATATGGTTTTGGGCTCTCCTACGAGCAGTACTTC.